This TCR beta chain was captured in a study of glioma-infiltrating T cells (dated by TCRdb to 2016 to 2018). Study-level background: Low-grade gliomas were WHO grade II oligodendrogliomas or astrocytomas, and glioblastomas were WHO grade IV tumors sampled at initial rather than recurrent diagnosis. Dexamethasone was administered to glioma patients for six or fewer days before surgery. The sequencing target for blood libraries was about 4.5- to 11-fold coverage of 900,000 to 1,000,000 peripheral T cells. Sequencing of TCR alpha- and beta-chain repertoires was performed on glioma tissue, on non-neoplastic brain tissue, and on matched peripheral blood mononuclear cells. To gauge divergence between tissue and blood T-cell populations, every tissue-infiltrating repertoire was compared against the peripheral blood repertoire from the same patient. Three low-grade glioma patients, several primary glioblastoma patients, and three non-glioma patients who contributed non-neoplastic brain tissue made up the paired cohort. Overall study outcomes, separate from this receptor: Very few CDR3 sequences were found to be shared between tissue and blood, and this scarcity was attributed to high CDR3 diversity and limited sampling. Patients with low tissue-blood divergence were marked by a signature set of shared blood CDR3 motifs, and this signature set was depleted in highly divergent patients. Group comparisons rested on small numbers: three non-neoplastic, three low-grade glioma and fewer than 10 glioblastoma patients. VJ-independent divergence between tissue and blood was found to be below expectation in non-neoplastic patients but above expectation in all gliomas, particularly low-grade gliomas.

V drops 5 bases and J drops 6 bases, leaving 14 bases in between. The CDR3 has 14 amino acids, counting the end cysteine and phenylalanine. Solely the CDR3 DNA is kept, with 42 bases framed from the first base. CDR1 is given as MNHNS and CDR2 as SASEGT, both from the germline V gene. This clonotype has a count of ten or more. Its antigen specificity is not known. No base-level quality is on record; no much larger clone is a single base apart. The iRepertoire nested amplicon-rescue multiplex PCR (arm-PCR) platform was used to amplify TCR alpha and beta CDR3 regions from RNA. For one-step reverse transcription and amplification, roughly 100-450 ng of tissue mRNA or PBMC total RNA was used as input. Following bead purification, Illumina adapters were added by a secondary multiplex PCR, and libraries between 200 and 400 bp were gel-purified. Demultiplexing relied on internal 6-nucleotide barcodes carried by the libraries. The libraries were sequenced on an Illumina MiSeq using 2x220 or 2x250 nucleotide paired-end reads. In the original analysis: Paired reads were merged with FLASH 1.2.11 and aligned to the GRCh37 human genome with BWA-MEM before extracting TRA and TRB reads. An IMGT-derived reference of cassette sequences and CDR3 motifs, with pseudogenes included, was used for V and J assignment. Reads were translated in three frames, and productive CDR3s were defined by a C…FGXG motif without stop codons. A clonotype was defined as a unique combination of a V-J cassette pair and a CDR3 amino acid sequence. Reads were filtered by Hamming distance, with the threshold set by the sequence error rate of each sample in mapped regions. Using fastp at Q25 and MiXCR, TCRdb reprocessed the public reads and kept productive beta chains. All rows with the same CDR3 protein become a single entry with the most common DNA and genes. V and J calls and clone size were set by TCRdb, not the authors. This sample gives a few hundred thousand distinct CDR3 sequences in total; more than 35% of them show up just once. The leading ten clones occupy 9.5% to 15% of the sample.

Immediately after resection, surgical brain or tumor specimens were cryofrozen in liquid nitrogen, with peripheral blood cells collected concurrently. The chain couples TRBV6-1 to TRBJ2-1, and TRBD2 may be the D gene, going by 5 matching bases. The clonotype comes from a human donor with low-grade glioma or glioblastoma, undergoing nonglioma brain surgery, or in good health (not recorded which). The sequencing sample was made of glioma tissue, nonneoplastic brain tissue, or PBMCs (not recorded which). The nucleotide sequence reads as follows: TGTGCCAGCAGTTCATTGGACTCCGGCAATGAGCAGTTCTTC. It translates to CASSSLDSGNEQFF.